Shown below are 20 T cell receptor beta chains from a single sample sequenced in a study of control samples from healthy donors and cancer patients. Assay: immunoSEQ multiplex PCR; the TCRdb copy retains only in-frame clones and omits some. The data contain about 92,000 clones, around 80% of them seen just once; the ten biggest clones take up over 7.5%. Sequencing was carried out using blood. The source of these receptors is a woman aged 55-69 years in good health.

This clone occurred many times. The chain recombines TRBV5-1 with TRBJ2-1, with D possibly being TRBD1 (5 bases). The CDR3 covers 17 residues. The germline V gene has CDR1 SGHRS and CDR2 YFSETQ. Trimming pared 0 bases from V and 5 bases from J, leaving 18 bases between. CDR3 nucleotides: TGCGCCAGCAGCTTGGCAGGGAAAGTCCTTTTTGACAATGAGCAGTTCTTC. It codes for CASSLAGKVLFDNEQFF.

This chain's CDR3 is CAISFTDTQYF. CDR3 sequence (DNA): TGTGCCATCAGCTTCACAGATACGCAGTATTTT. This chain connects TRBV10-3 to TRBJ2-3, with unresolved D. The germline V gene has CDR1 ENHRY and CDR2 SYGVKD. Trimming shortened V by 6 bases and J by 2 bases, and 3 bases separated the two germline ends. This CDR3 region has 11 residues.

CDR3 DNA sequence: TGTGCCACGGAACCGGGACAGGGCCCCTATAATTCACCCCTCCACTTT. It codes for CATEPGQGPYNSPLHF. J is TRBJ1-6 and V is TRBV10-3; 9 bases align to TRBD1. Trimming took 10 bases from V and 2 from J; bases not matched to a gene: 9. Looked up from germline, CDR1 is ENHRY and CDR2 is SYGVKD. The CDR3 sequence is 16 residues long.

The gene calls are TRBV24-1 and TRBJ1-2, with no clear D. Germline CDR1 is KGHDR and CDR2 is SFDVKD. The germline V and J ends were trimmed by 3 bases and 4 bases, with 11 bases remaining between them. The CDR3 loop spans 14 amino acids. The CDR3 reads CATSDGRDFYGYTF. The CDR3 nucleotides are TGTGCCACCAGTGATGGAAGGGATTTCTATGGCTACACCTTC.

V and J are TRBV10-3 and TRBJ1-2; 9 nucleotides align to TRBD1. The germline V gene has CDR1 ENHRY and CDR2 SYGVKD. The CDR3 is 14 residues long. The J segment lost 5 bases and the V segment lost 3 bases, leaving 4 bases of the junction unmatched. CDR3 region: CAISDSTGGYGYTF. CDR3 DNA sequence: TGTGCCATCAGTGATTCGACAGGGGGATATGGCTACACCTTC.

This clone turned up a few times. This chain joins TRBV15 and TRBJ1-4, with D uncertain. Germline CDR1 is LNHNV and CDR2 is YYDKDF (reference sequence). This CDR3 spans 13 amino acids. The V gene lost 5 bases and the J gene lost 8 bases, with 12 bases spanning the gap. The CDR3, as DNA: TGTGCCACCAGCCCACGGGTACAAGAAAAACTGTTTTTT. It specifies CATSPRVQEKLFF.

The chain carries TRBV18 and TRBJ1-5, with 7 bases fitting TRBD1. The germline V gene has CDR1 KGHSH and CDR2 LQKENI. The CDR3 contains 13 residues. V lost 6 bases, J lost 4 bases, and 3 bases stayed unmatched. CDR3 coding DNA: TGTGCCAGCTCCGTACAGGGGAATCAGCCCCAGCATTTT. This translates into CASSVQGNQPQHF.

The chain is built from TRBV11-3 and TRBJ2-1; D is possibly TRBD1 (6 bases). The germline CDR1 and CDR2 sequences are SGHNT and YENEEA. The CDR3 spans 14 residues. Trimming shortened V by 3 bases and J by 9 bases, and 15 bases separated the two germline ends. The CDR3 loop is CASSFFSGAGEQFF. CDR3 sequence (DNA): TGTGCCAGCAGCTTTTTTTCAGGGGCGGGTGAGCAGTTCTTC.

This chain links TRBV5-1 with TRBJ1-5, with 7 bases matching TRBD1. The germline V gene encodes CDR1 SGHRS and CDR2 YFSETQ. This CDR3 region has 14 residues. The V segment lost 0 bases and the J segment 6 bases; nucleotides outside the gene matches: 3. Here the CDR3 DNA reads TGCGCCAGCAGCTTGGAAGGGGGCAGTCAGCCCCAGCATTTT. This gives the protein CASSLEGGSQPQHF. Combining the CDR3 with reference TRBV5-1 and TRBJ1-5 gives the whole variable domain KAGVTQTPRYLIKTRGQQVTLSCSPISGHRSVSWYQQTPGQGLQFLFEYFSETQRNKGNFPGRFSGRQFSNSRSEMNVSTLELGDSALYLCASSLEGGSQPQHFGDGTRLSIL.

The chain employs TRBV6-5 and TRBJ2-7; D is possibly TRBD1 (5 bases). V gave up 2 bases and J gave up 4 bases, with 9 bases separating them. Germline V gene data show CDR1 as MNHEY and CDR2 as SVGAGI. The CDR3 consists of 13 residues. The CDR3 loop reads CASSYQGRYEQYF. The CDR3 bases are TGTGCCAGCAGTTACCAGGGAAGGTACGAGCAGTACTTC.

J is TRBJ1-1 and V is TRBV2; D possibly corresponds to TRBD1 (6 bases). V lost 4 bases, J lost 0 bases, and 12 bases lay in between. Germline V gene lookup returns CDR1 SNHLY and CDR2 FYNNEI. This CDR3 region has 15 residues. This CDR3 is CASSGTEGMNTEAFF. CDR3 DNA sequence: TGTGCCAGCAGTGGGACAGAGGGGATGAACACTGAAGCTTTCTTT.

The genes are TRBV15 and TRBJ1-2; 8 positions match TRBD1. This CDR3 region has 14 residues. The germline V gene has CDR1 LNHNV and CDR2 YYDKDF (reference sequence). Losses at the gene ends were 0 bases for V and 3 bases for J; bases not matched to a gene: 0. CDR3 sequence reads: CATSREQGDYGYTF. The DNA for the CDR3 is TGTGCCACCAGCAGAGAACAGGGGGACTATGGCTACACCTTC.

The V gene is TRBV28, the J gene TRBJ1-5, with unresolved D. CDR3 length: 16 amino acids. The V gene lost 1 base and the J gene lost 2 bases, with 12 bases spanning the gap. Germline V CDR1 and CDR2: MDHEN, SYDVKM. CDR3 sequence (DNA): TGTGCCAGCAGTTTATTGATGACGTTAGGCAATCAGCCCCAGCATTTT. Translating it yields CASSLLMTLGNQPQHF.

Only a few counts were recorded for this clone. CDR3 in amino acids: CASSQGLLRLALNTGELFF. DNA for the CDR3: TGCGCCAGCAGCCAAGGTCTCCTGCGGCTAGCCCTGAACACCGGGGAGCTGTTTTTT. The rearrangement joins TRBV4-1 to TRBJ2-2; D is possibly TRBD2 (5 bases). Germline CDR1 reads MGHRA; CDR2 reads YSYEKL. Trimming pared 1 base from V and 1 base from J, leaving 19 bases between. The CDR3 runs to 19 residues.

This chain uses TRBV5-1 with TRBJ1-1; tentative D call: TRBD1 (5 bases). CDR3 length: 13 amino acids. V was trimmed by 0 bases and J by 7 bases, leaving 10 bases between them. CDR1 SGHRS and CDR2 YFSETQ come from the germline V gene. CDR3 DNA: TGCGCCAGCAGCTTGGGACCGGGACTTGAAGCTTTCTTT. Amino acid sequence: CASSLGPGLEAFF.

This clone was seen a single time. The chain joins TRBV7-2 to TRBJ2-7; no reliable D call. The CDR3 totals 15 residues. Trimming removed 0 bases from V and 0 bases from J, with 9 bases in between. Germline-derived CDR1 and CDR2 are SGHTA and FQGNSA. In DNA form, the CDR3 reads TGTGCCAGCAGCTTAGCGGCAGGAAGCTCCTACGAGCAGTACTTC. Amino acid sequence: CASSLAAGSSYEQYF.

V and J are TRBV19 and TRBJ2-1, with 12 bases identical to TRBD2. The CDR3 is 19 amino acids. V shed 5 bases, J shed 7 bases, and the junction held 18 bases outside the gene matches. Germline loops: CDR1 LNHDA, CDR2 SQIVND (reference sequence). The CDR3 sequence is CASSSGSGLAGGGWNEQFF. CDR3 bases: TGTGCCAGTAGTTCAGGGTCGGGTCTAGCGGGAGGGGGATGGAATGAGCAGTTCTTC.

V is TRBV12-3 or TRBV12-4 and J is TRBJ2-1; 7 positions agree with TRBD2. This CDR3 comprises 11 residues. Unmatched junction bases numbered 2, after V lost 6 bases and J lost 9 bases. The CDR3: CASSGGSEQFF. Written as DNA, the CDR3 is TGTGCCAGCAGCGGCGGGAGTGAGCAGTTCTTC.

The genes are TRBV18 and TRBJ1-1, with TRBD1 matching 7 bases. The CDR3 length is 16 residues. V was clipped by 1 base and J by 1 base; unmatched bases: 6. Per germline, CDR1 KGHSH and CDR2 LQKENI. The CDR3 loop is CASSPLRQGENTEAFF. In DNA form, the CDR3 reads TGTGCCAGCTCACCACTCCGACAGGGAGAGAACACTGAAGCTTTCTTT.

The sample holds one count of this clone. V is TRBV9 and J is TRBJ2-3, with D unresolved. V was trimmed by 0 bases and J by 4 bases, leaving 6 bases between them. The CDR3 contains 13 residues. Germline V CDR1 and CDR2: SGDLS, YYNGEE. DNA of the CDR3: TGTGCCAGCAGCGTAGCTATTCCAGATACGCAGTATTTT. This sequence encodes CASSVAIPDTQYF. The variable domain in full, completed from reference TRBV9 and TRBJ2-3, reads DSGVTQTPKHLITATGQRVTLRCSPRSGDLSVYWYQQSLDQGLQFLIQYYNGEERAKGNILERFSAQQFPDLHSELNLSSLELGDSALYFCASSVAIPDTQYFGPGTRLTVL.